This T cell receptor (beta chain) was observed in a study of beta chain features in type 1 diabetes. Study-wide context: Patients shared similar age, gender and cell yields with healthy donors. The study's findings and limits: There was no resolution here of whether HLA type influences TCRB rearrangement. Type 1 diabetes patients had TCRB CDR3s that were shorter (moderately but significantly so) in all four CD4+ subsets. Short templates might get an advantage during PCR, and this would be equal in patients and controls. Insertions at VDJ junctions were less frequent in type 1 diabetes patients. These patients also deleted more nucleotides at the same junctions.

Trimming stripped 4 bases from V and 6 bases from J, with 10 bases between. The length of the CDR3 is 13 residues. CDR1 and CDR2 from the germline V gene are SGHTA and FQGTGA. On this clone: Its target is not known.

The investigators reverse transcribed all of the isolated RNA, so they sequenced expressed TCRB transcripts. Assay: immunoSEQ multiplex PCR; the TCRdb copy retains only in-frame clones and omits some. The sample holds 630,000 or so clones, around 15% seen once. This TCR was recovered from a man aged 18-30 years with type 1 diabetes. Sequences were obtained from naive CD4+ T cells from blood. The chain joins TRBV7-3 to TRBJ2-1; maybe TRBD1 (6 bases). The CDR3 is CASSSDRANEQFF. As DNA, the CDR3 is TGTGCCAGCAGCTCGGACAGAGCCAATGAGCAGTTCTTC. Together with reference TRBV7-3 and TRBJ2-1, the CDR3 gives the full variable domain: GAGVSQTPSNKVTEKGKYVELRCDPISGHTALYWYRQSLGQGPEFLIYFQGTGAADDSGLPNDRFFAVRPEGSVSTLKIQRTERGDSAVYLCASSSDRANEQFFGPGTRLTVL.